Shown below are 11 T cell receptor beta chains from a single sample sequenced in a study of T cell responses to AZD1222 COVID-19 vaccine. The protocol was immunoSEQ multiplex PCR, while the TCRdb copy is restricted to in-frame clones and leaves out a portion. The sample lists 140,000 to 150,000 clones, 80% to 95% occurring once. The source material was peripheral blood, sampled 28 days after the second AZD1222 dose. The source of these receptors is an adult who received the AZD1222 COVID-19 vaccine.

The chain uses TRBV28 and TRBJ1-1; D perhaps matches TRBD1 (5 bases). The CDR3 covers 15 residues. Trimming removed 3 bases from V and 5 bases from J, with 16 bases in between. Germline V gene sequence: CDR1 MDHEN, CDR2 SYDVKM. In DNA form, the CDR3 reads TGTGCCAGCAGTTTTTCGGGGCGCGGGAGAACTGAAGCTTTCTTT. Its protein product is CASSFSGRGRTEAFF. Using reference TRBV28 and TRBJ1-1 for the parts outside the CDR3, the full variable domain is DVKVTQSSRYLVKRTGEKVFLECVQDMDHENMFWYRQDPGLGLRLIYFSYDVKMKEKGDIPEGYSVSREKKERFSLILESASTNQTSMYLCASSFSGRGRTEAFFGQGTRLTVV.

The chain carries TRBV6-5 and TRBJ1-2; TRBD1 matches at 8 bases. V shed 2 bases and J 3 bases; nucleotides not matched to a gene: 5. Germline V gene sequence: CDR1 MNHEY, CDR2 SVGAGI. The CDR3 is made up of 15 amino acids. As DNA, the CDR3 is TGTGCCAGCAGTTACACGACAGGGGTTCACTATGGCTACACCTTC. Residues: CASSYTTGVHYGYTF.

The V and J genes are TRBV18 and TRBJ1-2; D is uncertain. Deletions cut 3 bases from V and 4 bases from J, with 15 bases between. CDR3 length equals 15 residues. Germline V CDR1 and CDR2: KGHSH, LQKENI. CDR3 in DNA: TGTGCCAGCTCACCTTCGGACGGTACCTCCTATGGCTACACCTTC. Translated, it gives CASSPSDGTSYGYTF. Full variable domain (missing parts from reference TRBV18 and TRBJ1-2): NAGVMQNPRHLVRRRGQEARLRCSPMKGHSHVYWYRQLPEEGLKFMVYLQKENIIDESGMPKERFSAEFPKEGPSILRIQQVVRGDSAAYFCASSPSDGTSYGYTFGSGTRLTVV.

V usage is TRBV7-2 and J usage is TRBJ2-1; 7 bases are shared with TRBD2. Germline lookup yields CDR1 SGHTA and CDR2 FQGNSA. J was trimmed by 6 bases and V by 5 bases; bases with no gene match: 4. The CDR3 totals 13 residues. Here the CDR3 DNA reads TGTGCCAGCAGCCGCCCGGGGGGCAATGAGCAGTTCTTC. As protein: CASSRPGGNEQFF.

This clone was counted once. V usage is TRBV7-7 and J usage is TRBJ2-1, with 7 nucleotides matching TRBD1. Germline V CDR1 and CDR2: SSHAT, FNYEAQ (reference sequence). This CDR3 has 14 residues. After removal of 5 bases from V and 0 bases from J, the junction contained 1 base not matched to a gene. Here the CDR3 reads CASSPGGSYNEQFF. The CDR3 coding sequence is TGTGCCAGCAGCCCAGGGGGCTCCTACAATGAGCAGTTCTTC.

The chain links TRBV7-8 to TRBJ2-7; 7 bases agree with TRBD1. The germline V gene encodes CDR1 SGHVS and CDR2 FQNEAQ. The CDR3 extends over 13 amino acids. V shed 5 bases and J 4 bases; nucleotides not matched to a gene: 5. The CDR3 loop is CASSPGQTYEQYF. In DNA form, the CDR3 reads TGTGCCAGCAGCCCGGGACAGACTTACGAGCAGTACTTC.

This clone has just one count. V is TRBV28 and J is TRBJ2-3; 11 bases are a match to TRBD2. The V segment lost 4 bases and the J segment 4 bases; nucleotides outside the gene matches: 10. The length of the CDR3 is 17 residues. CDR1 is MDHEN and CDR2 is SYDVKM in the germline V gene. CDR3 sequence: CASSSLAGVHTPDTQYF. The CDR3 DNA is TGTGCCAGCAGTTCACTAGCGGGAGTGCATACCCCAGATACGCAGTATTTT.

The chain combines TRBV18 with TRBJ1-2; D gene unclear. Per the germline V gene, CDR1 is KGHSH and CDR2 is LQKENI. V shed 5 bases and J shed 6 bases, with 10 bases lying between them. The CDR3 length is 12 residues. CDR3 amino acids: CASSKEEDGYTF. The CDR3 DNA sequence: TGTGCCAGCTCAAAAGAAGAGGATGGCTACACCTTC.

The V gene is TRBV9, the J gene TRBJ1-5, with a possible D match to TRBD1 (6 bases). Germline CDR1 is SGDLS and CDR2 is YYNGEE. With 3 bases removed from V and 5 bases from J, the gap between germline ends came to 12 bases. The CDR3 has 14 residues. The CDR3 loop is CASSGEGVYQPQHF. Here the CDR3 DNA reads TGTGCCAGCAGCGGCGAGGGGGTCTATCAGCCCCAGCATTTT.

The V gene is TRBV12-3 or TRBV12-4, the J gene TRBJ2-5, with TRBD2 identical over 10 bases. Germline trimming cut 8 bases from V and 4 bases from J; bases unmatched to any gene: 4. This CDR3 is built from 13 residues. Written as DNA, the CDR3 is TGTGCCAGCCTTACTAGCGGGATAGAGACCCAGTACTTC. Its protein is CASLTSGIETQYF.

V is TRBV28 and J is TRBJ2-7, with 8 bases lining up with TRBD2. V shed 6 bases and J 1 base; nucleotides not matched to a gene: 8. CDR3 length: 15 residues. Per germline, CDR1 MDHEN and CDR2 SYDVKM. The CDR3 sequence is CASSRAGGLSYEQYF. CDR3 bases: TGTGCCAGCAGCCGCGCGGGGGGCTTATCCTACGAGCAGTACTTC.